The 10 T cell receptor beta chains reported below all come from one sample, sequenced in a study of molecular identifiers for immune sequencing clone quantification. TCRdb recomputed calls from the PCR reads with MiXCR, one row per CDR3 protein. The sample yields about 510,000 distinct CDR3 sequences, about 25% seen once. Sequenced: naive CD8+ T cells from blood, with Jurkat cell RNA spiked in. Subset defined: FACS-sorted CD8+CD4-CCR7+CD45RA+ naive T cells. All receptors come from a human donor in good health. Some libraries in this study had Jurkat cell RNA spiked in.

The chain carries TRBV27 and TRBJ2-5, with D hard to call. In germline, CDR1 is MNHEY, CDR2 SMNVEV (reference sequence). V was trimmed by 4 bases and J by 7 bases, leaving 19 bases between them. The CDR3 spans 15 residues. Here the CDR3 DNA reads TGTGCCAGCAGTTCCACAGTTGCGAACATTGTGACCCAGTACTTC. Translating gives CASSSTVANIVTQYF.

This clonotype was seen a single time. The rearrangement joins TRBV20-1 to TRBJ2-7, with D possibly TRBD1 on 6 matching bases. This CDR3 is 16 amino acids long. Germline lookup yields CDR1 DFQATT and CDR2 SNEGSKA (reference sequence). Trimming stripped 4 bases from V and 2 bases from J, with 21 bases between. CDR3 nucleotides: TGCAGTGCTAATTTAGATCAACCAGGGGACCCCTACGAGCAGTACTTC. Translation gives CSANLDQPGDPYEQYF.

The sample holds one count of this clonotype. Without the conserved terminal phenylalanine or tryptophan, this CDR3 likely stems from a read error. No DNA is shown, since the ends of the CDR3 on it are uncertain; the CDR3 is the one TCRdb lists. The chain uses TRBV4-3 and TRBJ2-5. The CDR3 length equals 15 residues, ends included. The V gene's germline CDR1 is LGHNA and CDR2 YSLEER. The CDR3 region is CASSQDGRIQETQNI.

This clonotype has only a few counts. Mismatch with germline at one junction end may stem from a read error. This chain joins TRBV11-2 and TRBJ2-1; D remains unclear. Germline-derived CDR1 and CDR2 are SGHAT and FQNNGV. The CDR3 spans 13 residues. The CDR3 loop reads CASSIDGAIEQFF. The CDR3 bases are TGTGCCAGCAGCATAGATGGAGCAATTGAGCAGTTCTTC. Full variable domain (rest looked up from reference TRBV11-2 and TRBJ2-1): EAGVAQSPRYKIIEKRQSVAFWCNPISGHATLYWYQQILGQGPKLLIQFQNNGVVDDSQLPKDRFSAERLKGVDSTLKIQPAKLEDSAVYLCASSIDGAIEQFFGPGTRLTVL.

The chain joins TRBV28 to TRBJ2-2; 12 bases agree with TRBD2. The germline V gene has CDR1 MDHEN and CDR2 SYDVKM. The length of the CDR3 is 22 residues. V shed 2 bases and J 1 base; nucleotides not matched to a gene: 17. For the CDR3, the DNA is TGTGCCAGCAGTTTAAGGCGCCGCTCTAGCGGGAGGGGCCACCGGAACACCGGGGAGCTGTTTTTT. Protein sequence: CASSLRRRSSGRGHRNTGELFF.

This clonotype was observed a handful of times. CDR3 amino acids: CSVGTRQGVNEQFF. CDR3 nucleotides: TGCAGCGTTGGGACGAGACAGGGGGTCAATGAGCAGTTCTTC. The rearrangement uses TRBV29-1 and TRBJ2-1; 9 nucleotides align to TRBD1. V shed 4 bases, J shed 6 bases, and the junction held 7 bases outside the gene matches. Germline lookup yields CDR1 SQVTM and CDR2 ANQGSEA. This CDR3 has 14 amino acids.

This clonotype showed up just a few times. V usage is TRBV19 and J usage is TRBJ1-4, with D uncertain. V lost 6 bases to trimming and J lost 4 bases, with 9 bases between them. The CDR3 consists of 13 residues. Looked up from germline, CDR1 is LNHDA and CDR2 is SQIVND (reference sequence). The CDR3 protein is CASRSGINEKLFF. As DNA, the CDR3 is TGTGCCAGTAGATCGGGGATTAATGAAAAACTGTTTTTT.

This clonotype came up a few times. V usage is TRBV9 and J usage is TRBJ2-7; maybe TRBD1 (6 bases). Germline V lookup: CDR1 SGDLS, CDR2 YYNGEE. The V end was cut by 3 bases, the J end by 1 base, with 8 bases between. The CDR3 totals 13 residues. In DNA form, the CDR3 reads TGTGCCAGCAGCGCAGGACAGTCCTACGAGCAGTACTTC. Translation: CASSAGQSYEQYF.

The chain links TRBV5-6 to TRBJ2-7, with 11 nucleotides matching TRBD1. The CDR3 is 17 residues long. Trimming removed 5 bases from V and 6 bases from J; junction bases left unmatched: 16. CDR1 SGHDT and CDR2 YYEEEE come from the germline V gene. The CDR3 sequence is CASRIGAGTGGLSEQYF. DNA for the CDR3: TGTGCCAGCAGGATCGGTGCTGGGACAGGGGGGCTGAGCGAGCAGTACTTC.

This clonotype has ten or more counts. The rearrangement joins TRBV6-2 or TRBV6-3 to TRBJ1-1; the match to TRBD1 covers 9 bases. V lost 6 bases to trimming and J lost 1 base; unmatched junction nucleotides: 6. CDR1 MNHEY and CDR2 SVGEGT come from the germline V gene. The CDR3 spans 15 residues. The CDR3: CASSSGQGRNTEAFF. CDR3 nucleotide sequence: TGTGCCAGCAGCTCTGGACAGGGGAGGAACACTGAAGCTTTCTTT.